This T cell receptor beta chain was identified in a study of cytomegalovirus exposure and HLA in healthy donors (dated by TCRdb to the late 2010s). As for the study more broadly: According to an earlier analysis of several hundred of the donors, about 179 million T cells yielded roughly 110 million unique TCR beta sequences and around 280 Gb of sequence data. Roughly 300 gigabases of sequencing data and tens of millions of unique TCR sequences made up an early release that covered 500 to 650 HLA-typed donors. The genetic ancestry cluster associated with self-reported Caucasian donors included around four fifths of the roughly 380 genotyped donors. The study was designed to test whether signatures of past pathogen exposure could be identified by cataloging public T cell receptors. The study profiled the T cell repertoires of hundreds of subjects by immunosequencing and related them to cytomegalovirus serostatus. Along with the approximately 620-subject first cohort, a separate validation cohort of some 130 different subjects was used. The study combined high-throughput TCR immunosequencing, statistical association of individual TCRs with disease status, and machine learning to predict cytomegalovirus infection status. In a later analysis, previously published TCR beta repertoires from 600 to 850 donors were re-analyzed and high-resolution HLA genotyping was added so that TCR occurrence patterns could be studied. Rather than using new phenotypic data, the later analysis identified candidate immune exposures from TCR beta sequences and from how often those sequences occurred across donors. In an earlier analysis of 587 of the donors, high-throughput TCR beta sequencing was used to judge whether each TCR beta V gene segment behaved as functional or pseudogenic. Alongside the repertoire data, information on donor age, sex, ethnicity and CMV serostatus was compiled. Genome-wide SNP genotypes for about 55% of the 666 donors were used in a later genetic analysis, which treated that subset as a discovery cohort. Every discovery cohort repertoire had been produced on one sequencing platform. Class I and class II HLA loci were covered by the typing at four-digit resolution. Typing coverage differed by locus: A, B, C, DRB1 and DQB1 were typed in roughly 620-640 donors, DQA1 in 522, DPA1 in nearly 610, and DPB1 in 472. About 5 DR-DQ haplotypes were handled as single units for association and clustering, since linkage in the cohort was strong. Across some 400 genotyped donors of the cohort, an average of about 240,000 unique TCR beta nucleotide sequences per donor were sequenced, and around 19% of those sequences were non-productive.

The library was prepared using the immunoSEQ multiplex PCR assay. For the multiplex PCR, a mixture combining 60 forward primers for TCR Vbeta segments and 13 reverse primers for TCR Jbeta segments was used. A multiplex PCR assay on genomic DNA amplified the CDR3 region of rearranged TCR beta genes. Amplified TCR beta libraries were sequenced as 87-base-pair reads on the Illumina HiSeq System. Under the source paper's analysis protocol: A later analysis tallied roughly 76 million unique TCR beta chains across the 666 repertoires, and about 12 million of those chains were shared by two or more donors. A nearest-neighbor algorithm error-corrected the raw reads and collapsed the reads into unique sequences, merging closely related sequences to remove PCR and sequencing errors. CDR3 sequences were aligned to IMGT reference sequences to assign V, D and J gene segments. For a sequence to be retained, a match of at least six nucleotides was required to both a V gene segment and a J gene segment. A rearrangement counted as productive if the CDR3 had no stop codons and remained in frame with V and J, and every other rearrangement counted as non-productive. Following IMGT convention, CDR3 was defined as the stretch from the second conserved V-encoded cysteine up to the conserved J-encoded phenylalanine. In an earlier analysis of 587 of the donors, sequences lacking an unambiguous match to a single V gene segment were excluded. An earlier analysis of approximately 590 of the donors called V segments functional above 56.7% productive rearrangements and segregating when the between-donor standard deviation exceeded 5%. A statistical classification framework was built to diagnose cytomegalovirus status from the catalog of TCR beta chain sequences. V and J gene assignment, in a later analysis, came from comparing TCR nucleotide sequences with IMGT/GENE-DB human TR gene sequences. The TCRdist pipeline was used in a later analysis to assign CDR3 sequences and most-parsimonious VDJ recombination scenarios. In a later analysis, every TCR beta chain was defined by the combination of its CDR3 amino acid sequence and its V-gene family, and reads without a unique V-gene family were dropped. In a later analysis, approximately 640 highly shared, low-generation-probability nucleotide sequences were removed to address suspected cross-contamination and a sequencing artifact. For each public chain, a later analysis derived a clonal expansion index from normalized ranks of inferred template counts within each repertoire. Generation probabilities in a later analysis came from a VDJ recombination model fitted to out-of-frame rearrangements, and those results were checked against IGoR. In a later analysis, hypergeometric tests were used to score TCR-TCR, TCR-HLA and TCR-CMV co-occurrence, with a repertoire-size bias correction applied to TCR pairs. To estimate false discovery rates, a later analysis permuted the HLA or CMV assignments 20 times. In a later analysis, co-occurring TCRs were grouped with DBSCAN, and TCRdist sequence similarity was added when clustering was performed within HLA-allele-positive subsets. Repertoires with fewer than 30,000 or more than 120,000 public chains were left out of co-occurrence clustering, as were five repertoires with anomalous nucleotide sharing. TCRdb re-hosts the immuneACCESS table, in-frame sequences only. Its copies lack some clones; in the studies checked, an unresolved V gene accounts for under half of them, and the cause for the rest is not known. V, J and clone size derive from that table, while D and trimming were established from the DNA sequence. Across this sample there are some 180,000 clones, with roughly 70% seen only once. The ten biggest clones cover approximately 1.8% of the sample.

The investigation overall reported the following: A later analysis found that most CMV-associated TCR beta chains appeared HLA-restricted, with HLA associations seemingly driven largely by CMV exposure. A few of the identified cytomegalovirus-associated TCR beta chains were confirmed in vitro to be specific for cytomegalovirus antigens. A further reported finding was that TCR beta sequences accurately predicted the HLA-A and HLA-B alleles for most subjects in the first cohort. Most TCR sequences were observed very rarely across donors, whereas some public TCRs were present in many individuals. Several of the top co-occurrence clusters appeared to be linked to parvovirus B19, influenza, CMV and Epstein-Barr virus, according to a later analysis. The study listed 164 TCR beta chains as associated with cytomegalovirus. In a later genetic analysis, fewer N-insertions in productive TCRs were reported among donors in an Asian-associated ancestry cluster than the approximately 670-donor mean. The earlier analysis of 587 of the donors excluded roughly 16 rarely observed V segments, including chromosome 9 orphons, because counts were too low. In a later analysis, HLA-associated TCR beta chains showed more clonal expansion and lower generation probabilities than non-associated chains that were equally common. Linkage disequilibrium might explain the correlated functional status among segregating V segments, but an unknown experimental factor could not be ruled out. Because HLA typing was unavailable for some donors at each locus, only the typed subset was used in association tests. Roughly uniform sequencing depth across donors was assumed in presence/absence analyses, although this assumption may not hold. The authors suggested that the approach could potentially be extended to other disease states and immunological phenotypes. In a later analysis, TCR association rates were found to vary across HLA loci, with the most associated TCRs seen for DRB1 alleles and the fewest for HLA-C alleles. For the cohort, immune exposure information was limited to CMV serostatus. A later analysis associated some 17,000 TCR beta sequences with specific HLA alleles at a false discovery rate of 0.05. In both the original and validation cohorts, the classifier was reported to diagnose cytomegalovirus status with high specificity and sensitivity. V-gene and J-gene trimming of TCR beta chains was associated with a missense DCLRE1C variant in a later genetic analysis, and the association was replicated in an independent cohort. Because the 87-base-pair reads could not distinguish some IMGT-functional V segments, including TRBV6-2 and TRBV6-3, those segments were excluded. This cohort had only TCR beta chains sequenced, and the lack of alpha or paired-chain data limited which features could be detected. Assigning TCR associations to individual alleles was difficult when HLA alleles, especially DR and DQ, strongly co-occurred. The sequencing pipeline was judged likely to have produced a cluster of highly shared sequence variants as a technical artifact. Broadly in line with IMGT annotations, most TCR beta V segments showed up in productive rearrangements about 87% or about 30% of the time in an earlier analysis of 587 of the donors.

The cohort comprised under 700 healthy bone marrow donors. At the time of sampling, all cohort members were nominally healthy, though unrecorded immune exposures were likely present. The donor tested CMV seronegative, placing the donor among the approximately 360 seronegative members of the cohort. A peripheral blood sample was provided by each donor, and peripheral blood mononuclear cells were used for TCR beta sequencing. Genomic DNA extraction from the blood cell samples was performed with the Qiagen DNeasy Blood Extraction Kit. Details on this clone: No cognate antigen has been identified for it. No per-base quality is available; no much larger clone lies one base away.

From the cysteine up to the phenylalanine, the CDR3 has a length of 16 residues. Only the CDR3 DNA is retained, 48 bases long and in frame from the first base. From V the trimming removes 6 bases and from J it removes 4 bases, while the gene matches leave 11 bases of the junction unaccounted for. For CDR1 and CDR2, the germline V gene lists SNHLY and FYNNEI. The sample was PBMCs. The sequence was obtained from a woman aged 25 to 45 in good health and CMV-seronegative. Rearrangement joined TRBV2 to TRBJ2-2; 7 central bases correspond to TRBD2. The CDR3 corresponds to CASRRRGVLITGELFF. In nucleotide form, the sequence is TGTGCCAGCAGGAGACGGGGGGTACTTATCACCGGGGAGCTGTTTTTT.